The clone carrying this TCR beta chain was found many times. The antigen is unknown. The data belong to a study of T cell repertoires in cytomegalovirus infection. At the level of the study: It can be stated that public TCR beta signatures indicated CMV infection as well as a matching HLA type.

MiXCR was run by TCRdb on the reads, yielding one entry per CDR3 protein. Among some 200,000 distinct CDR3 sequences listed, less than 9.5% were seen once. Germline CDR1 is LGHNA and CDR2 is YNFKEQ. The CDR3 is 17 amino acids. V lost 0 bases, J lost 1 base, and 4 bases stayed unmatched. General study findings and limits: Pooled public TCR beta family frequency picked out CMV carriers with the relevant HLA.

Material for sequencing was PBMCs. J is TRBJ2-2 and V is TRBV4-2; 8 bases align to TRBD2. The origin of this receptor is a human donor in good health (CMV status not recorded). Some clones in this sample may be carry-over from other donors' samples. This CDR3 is CASSQELSGVNTGELFF. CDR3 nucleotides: TGTGCCAGCAGCCAAGAGCTTAGCGGGGTGAACACCGGGGAGCTGTTTTTT.